This T cell receptor beta chain appears in the sequencing data of a study of low-dose radiotherapy and immunotherapy resistance in tumors. TRAV- and TRBV-specific primers were used for first-strand cDNA, which covered alpha and beta chains. The authors ran 15 to 25 PCR cycles to amplify TCRs with a constant-region primer and V-primer adapter. MiXCR, run by TCRdb on the reads, gives a single entry per CDR3 protein. The sample has 65,000 to 90,000 distinct CDR3 sequences; around 18% are singletons. The germline V gene has CDR1 SGHRS and CDR2 YFSETQ. The CDR3 extends over 12 amino acids. With 4 bases clipped from V and 7 bases from J, the junction kept 3 bases outside the gene matches. This clonotype was seen many times. Time point denoted: before trial treatment.

This chain links TRBV5-1 with TRBJ1-1; TRBD1 matches 8 bases. The receptor comes from a male donor with prostate cancer. The starting material was PBMCs, obtained before treatment. The CDR3 loop reads CASSIGQGEAFF. CDR3 nucleotide sequence: TGCGCCAGCAGCATCGGACAGGGTGAAGCTTTCTTT.